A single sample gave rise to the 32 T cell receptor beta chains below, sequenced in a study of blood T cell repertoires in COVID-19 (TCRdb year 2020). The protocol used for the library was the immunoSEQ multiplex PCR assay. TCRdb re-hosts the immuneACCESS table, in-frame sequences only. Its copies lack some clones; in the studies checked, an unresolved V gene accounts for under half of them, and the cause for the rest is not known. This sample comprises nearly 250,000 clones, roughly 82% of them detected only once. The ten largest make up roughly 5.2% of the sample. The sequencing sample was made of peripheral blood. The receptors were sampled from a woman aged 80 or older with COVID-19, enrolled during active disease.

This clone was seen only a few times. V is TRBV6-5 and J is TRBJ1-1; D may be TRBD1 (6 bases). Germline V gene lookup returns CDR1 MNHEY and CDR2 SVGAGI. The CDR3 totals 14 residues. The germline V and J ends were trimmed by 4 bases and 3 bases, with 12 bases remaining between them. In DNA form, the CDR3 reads TGTGCCAGCAGTTCCTTGGACAGTTACACTGAAGCTTTCTTT. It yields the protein CASSSLDSYTEAFF.

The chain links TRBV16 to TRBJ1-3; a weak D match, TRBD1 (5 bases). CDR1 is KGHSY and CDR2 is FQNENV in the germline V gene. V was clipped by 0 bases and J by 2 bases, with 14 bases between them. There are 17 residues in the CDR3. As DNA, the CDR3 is TGTGCCAGCAGCCAATCGGGGCAGGGATCGGCTGGAAACACCATATATTTT. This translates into CASSQSGQGSAGNTIYF. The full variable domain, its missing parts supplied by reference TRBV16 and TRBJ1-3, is GEEVAQTPKHLVRGEGQKAKLYCAPIKGHSYVFWYQQVLKNEFKFLISFQNENVFDETGMPKERFSAKCLPNSPCSLEIQATKLEDSAVYFCASSQSGQGSAGNTIYFGEGSWLTVV.

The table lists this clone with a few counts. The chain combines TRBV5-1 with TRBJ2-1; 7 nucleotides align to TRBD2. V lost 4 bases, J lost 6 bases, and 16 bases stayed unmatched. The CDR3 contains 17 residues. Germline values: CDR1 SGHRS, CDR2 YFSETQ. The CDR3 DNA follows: TGCGCCAGCAGCCCCCCACCCTTGGCGGGGGAGTCCAATGAGCAGTTCTTC. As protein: CASSPPPLAGESNEQFF.

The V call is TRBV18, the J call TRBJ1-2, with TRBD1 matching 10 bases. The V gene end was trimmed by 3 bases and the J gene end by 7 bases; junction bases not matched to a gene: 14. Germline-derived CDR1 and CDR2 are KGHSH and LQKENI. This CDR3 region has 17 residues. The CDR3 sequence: CASSPFFSGTGASGYTF. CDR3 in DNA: TGTGCCAGCTCACCGTTTTTCTCCGGGACAGGGGCTTCTGGCTACACCTTC.

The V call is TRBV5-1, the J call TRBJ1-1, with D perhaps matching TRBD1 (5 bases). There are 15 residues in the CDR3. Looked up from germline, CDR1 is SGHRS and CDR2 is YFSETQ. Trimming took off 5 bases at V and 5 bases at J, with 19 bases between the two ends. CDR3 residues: CASRSDGGEGTEAFF. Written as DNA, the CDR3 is TGCGCCAGCAGGTCGGATGGAGGGGAGGGTACTGAAGCTTTCTTT.

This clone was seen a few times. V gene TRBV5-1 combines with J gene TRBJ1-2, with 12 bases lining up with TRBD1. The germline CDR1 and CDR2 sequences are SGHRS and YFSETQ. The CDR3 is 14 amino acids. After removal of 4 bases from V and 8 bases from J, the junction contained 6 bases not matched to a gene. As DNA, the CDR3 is TGCGCCAGCAGCAACCCCGGGACAGGGGGCGGCTACACCTTC. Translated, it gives CASSNPGTGGGYTF.

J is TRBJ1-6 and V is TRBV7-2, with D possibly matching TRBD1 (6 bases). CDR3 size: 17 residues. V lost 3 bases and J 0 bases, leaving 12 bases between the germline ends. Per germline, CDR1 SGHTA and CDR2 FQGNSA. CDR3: CASSLRGTSSYNSPLHF. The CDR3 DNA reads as TGTGCCAGCAGCTTGAGGGGGACGAGCTCCTATAATTCACCCCTCCACTTT.

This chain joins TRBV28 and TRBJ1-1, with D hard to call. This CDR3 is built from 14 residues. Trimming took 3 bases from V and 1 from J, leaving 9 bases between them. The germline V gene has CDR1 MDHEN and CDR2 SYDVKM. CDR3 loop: CASSFGRANTEAFF. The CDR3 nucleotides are TGTGCCAGCAGTTTTGGGCGGGCGAACACTGAAGCTTTCTTT.

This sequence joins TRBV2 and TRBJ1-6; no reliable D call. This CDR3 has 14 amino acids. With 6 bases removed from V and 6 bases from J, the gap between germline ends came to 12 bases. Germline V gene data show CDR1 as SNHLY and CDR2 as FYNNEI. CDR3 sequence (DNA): TGTGCCAGCAGAAAGGAGTCCCTTAATTCACCCCTCCACTTT. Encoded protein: CASRKESLNSPLHF.

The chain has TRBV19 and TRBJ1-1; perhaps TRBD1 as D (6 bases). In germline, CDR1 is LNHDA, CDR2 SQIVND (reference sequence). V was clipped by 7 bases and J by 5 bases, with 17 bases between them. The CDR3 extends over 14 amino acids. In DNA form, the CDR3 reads TGTGCCAGTACCACCCCCCAGGGGACGACTGAAGCTTTCTTT. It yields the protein CASTTPQGTTEAFF. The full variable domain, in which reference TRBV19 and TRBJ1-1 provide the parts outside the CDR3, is DGGITQSPKYLFRKEGQNVTLSCEQNLNHDAMYWYRQDPGQGLRLIYYSQIVNDFQKGDIAEGYSVSREKKESFPLTVTSAQKNPTAFYLCASTTPQGTTEAFFGQGTRLTVV.

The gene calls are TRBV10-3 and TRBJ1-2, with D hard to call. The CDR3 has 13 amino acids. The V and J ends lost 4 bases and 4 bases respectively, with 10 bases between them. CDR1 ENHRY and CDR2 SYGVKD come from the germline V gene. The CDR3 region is CAISVGRGYGYTF. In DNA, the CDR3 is TGTGCCATCAGTGTAGGACGGGGCTATGGCTACACCTTC.

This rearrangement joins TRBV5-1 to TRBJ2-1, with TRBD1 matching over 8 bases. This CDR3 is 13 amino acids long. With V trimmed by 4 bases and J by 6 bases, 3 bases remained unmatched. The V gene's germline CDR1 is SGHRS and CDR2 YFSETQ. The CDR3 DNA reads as TGCGCCAGCAGCCCCACAGGGGGCAATGAGCAGTTCTTC. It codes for CASSPTGGNEQFF.

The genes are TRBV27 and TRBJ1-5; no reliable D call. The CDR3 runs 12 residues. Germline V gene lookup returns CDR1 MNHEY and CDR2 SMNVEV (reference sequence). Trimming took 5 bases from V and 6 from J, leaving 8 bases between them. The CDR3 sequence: CASSPAGQPQHF. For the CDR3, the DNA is TGTGCCAGCAGTCCGGCGGGTCAGCCCCAGCATTTT.

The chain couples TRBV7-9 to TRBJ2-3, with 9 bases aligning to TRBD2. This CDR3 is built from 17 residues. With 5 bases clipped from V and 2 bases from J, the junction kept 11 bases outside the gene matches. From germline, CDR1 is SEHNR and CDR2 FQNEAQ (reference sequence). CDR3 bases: TGTGCCAGCAGCCCCGGTCCTAGCGGGGACCTCACAGATACGCAGTATTTT. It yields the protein CASSPGPSGDLTDTQYF.

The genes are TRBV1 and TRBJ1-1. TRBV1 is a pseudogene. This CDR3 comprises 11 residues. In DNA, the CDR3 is TGCGTGCCGGAGGTCAGCACTGAAGCTTTCTTT. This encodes CVPEVSTEAFF.

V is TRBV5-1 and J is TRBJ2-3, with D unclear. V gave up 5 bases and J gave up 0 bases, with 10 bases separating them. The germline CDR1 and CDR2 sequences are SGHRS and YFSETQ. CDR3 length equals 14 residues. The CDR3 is CASSVGFSTDTQYF. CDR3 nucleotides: TGCGCCAGCAGTGTCGGGTTTAGCACAGATACGCAGTATTTT.

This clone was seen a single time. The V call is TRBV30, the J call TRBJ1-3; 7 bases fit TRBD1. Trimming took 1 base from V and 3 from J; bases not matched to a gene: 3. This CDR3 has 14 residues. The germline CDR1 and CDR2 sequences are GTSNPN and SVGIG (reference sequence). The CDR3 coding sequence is TGTGCCTGGAGTGGCAGGGGGTTTGGAAACACCATATATTTT. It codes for CAWSGRGFGNTIYF.

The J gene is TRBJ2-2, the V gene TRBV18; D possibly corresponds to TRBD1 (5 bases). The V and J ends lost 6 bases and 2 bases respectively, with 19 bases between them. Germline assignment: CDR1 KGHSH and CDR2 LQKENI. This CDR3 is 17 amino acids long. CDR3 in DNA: TGTGCCAGCTCCTCGACAGATTATACTCAAAACACCGGGGAGCTGTTTTTT. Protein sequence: CASSSTDYTQNTGELFF.

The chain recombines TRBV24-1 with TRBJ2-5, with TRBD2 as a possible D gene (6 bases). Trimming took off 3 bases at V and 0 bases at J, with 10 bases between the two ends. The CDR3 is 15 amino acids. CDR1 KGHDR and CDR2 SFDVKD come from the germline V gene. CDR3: CATSDKAGYQETQYF. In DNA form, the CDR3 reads TGTGCCACCAGTGATAAGGCGGGGTACCAAGAGACCCAGTACTTC.

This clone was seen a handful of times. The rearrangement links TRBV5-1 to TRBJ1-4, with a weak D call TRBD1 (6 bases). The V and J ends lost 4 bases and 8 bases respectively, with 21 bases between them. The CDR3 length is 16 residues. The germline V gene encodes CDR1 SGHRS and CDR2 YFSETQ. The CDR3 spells CASSPDGGGGQEKLFF. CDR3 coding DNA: TGCGCCAGCAGCCCCGACGGAGGGGGAGGGCAAGAAAAACTGTTTTTT.

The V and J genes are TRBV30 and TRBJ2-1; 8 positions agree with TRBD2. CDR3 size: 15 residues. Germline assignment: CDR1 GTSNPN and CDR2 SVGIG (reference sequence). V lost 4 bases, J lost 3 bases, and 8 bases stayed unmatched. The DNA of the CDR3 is TGTGCCTGGAAAACGGGGGGGACGTTCTACAATGAGCAGTTCTTC. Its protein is CAWKTGGTFYNEQFF.

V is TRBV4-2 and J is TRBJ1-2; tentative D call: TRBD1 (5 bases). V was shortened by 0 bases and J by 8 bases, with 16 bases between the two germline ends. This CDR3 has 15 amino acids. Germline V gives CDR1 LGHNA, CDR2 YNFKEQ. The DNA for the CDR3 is TGTGCCAGCAGCCAAGATCCGGGGGACCGACCGGGCTACACCTTC. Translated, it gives CASSQDPGDRPGYTF.

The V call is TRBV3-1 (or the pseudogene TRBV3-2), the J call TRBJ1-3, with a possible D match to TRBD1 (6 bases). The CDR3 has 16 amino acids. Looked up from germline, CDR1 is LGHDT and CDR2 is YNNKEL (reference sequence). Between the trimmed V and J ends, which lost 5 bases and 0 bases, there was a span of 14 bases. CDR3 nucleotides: TGTGCCAGCAGCTTGGGACATCAGGGCTCTGGAAACACCATATATTTT. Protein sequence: CASSLGHQGSGNTIYF.

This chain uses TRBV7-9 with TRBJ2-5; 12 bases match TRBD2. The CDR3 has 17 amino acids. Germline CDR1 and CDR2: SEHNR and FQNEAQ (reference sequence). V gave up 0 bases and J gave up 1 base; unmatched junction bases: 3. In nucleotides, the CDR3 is TGTGCCAGCAGCTTAGCCCTAGCGGGGGGGCTCCAAGAGACCCAGTACTTC. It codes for CASSLALAGGLQETQYF. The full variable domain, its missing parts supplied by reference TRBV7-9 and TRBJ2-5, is DTGVSQNPRHKITKRGQNVTFRCDPISEHNRLYWYRQTLGQGPEFLTYFQNEAQLEKSRLLSDRFSAERPKGSFSTLEIQRTEQGDSAMYLCASSLALAGGLQETQYFGPGTRLLVL.

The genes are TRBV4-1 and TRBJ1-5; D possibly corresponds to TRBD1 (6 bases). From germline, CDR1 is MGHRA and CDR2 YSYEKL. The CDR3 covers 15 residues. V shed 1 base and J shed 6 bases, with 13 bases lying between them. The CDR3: CASSQGAGAGQPQHF. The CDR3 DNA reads TGCGCCAGCAGCCAAGGGGCGGGGGCGGGTCAGCCCCAGCATTTT.

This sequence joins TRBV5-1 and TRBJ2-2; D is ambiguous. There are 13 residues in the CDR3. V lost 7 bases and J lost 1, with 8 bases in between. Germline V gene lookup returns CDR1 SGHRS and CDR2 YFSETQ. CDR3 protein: CASLSLNTGELFF. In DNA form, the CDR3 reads TGCGCCAGCCTTTCCTTGAACACCGGGGAGCTGTTTTTT.

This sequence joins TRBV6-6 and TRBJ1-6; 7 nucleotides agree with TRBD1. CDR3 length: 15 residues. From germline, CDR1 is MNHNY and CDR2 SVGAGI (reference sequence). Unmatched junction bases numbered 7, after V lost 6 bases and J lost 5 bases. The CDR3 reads CASSLRQGDNSPLHF. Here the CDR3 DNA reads TGTGCCAGCAGCTTGAGACAGGGAGATAATTCACCCCTCCACTTT.

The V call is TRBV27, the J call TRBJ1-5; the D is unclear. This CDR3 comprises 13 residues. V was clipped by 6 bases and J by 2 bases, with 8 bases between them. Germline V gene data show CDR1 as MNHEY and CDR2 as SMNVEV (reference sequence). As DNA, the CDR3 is TGTGCCAGCAGATTGGCCGGCAATCAGCCCCAGCATTTT. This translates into CASRLAGNQPQHF.

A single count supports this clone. DNA of the CDR3: TGTGCCAGCACCCGGGGCTCTGGAAACACCATATATTTT. This encodes CASTRGSGNTIYF. The J gene is TRBJ1-3, the V gene TRBV6-5; no definite D call. The germline V and J ends were trimmed by 7 bases and 0 bases, with 7 bases remaining between them. The germline CDR1 and CDR2 sequences are MNHEY and SVGAGI. The CDR3 runs to 13 residues.

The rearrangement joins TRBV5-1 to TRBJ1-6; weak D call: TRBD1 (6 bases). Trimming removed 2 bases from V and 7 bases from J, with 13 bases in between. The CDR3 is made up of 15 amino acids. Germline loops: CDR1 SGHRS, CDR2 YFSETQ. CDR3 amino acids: CASSFGGQGNSPLHF. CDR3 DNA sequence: TGCGCCAGCAGCTTCGGGGGGCAGGGAAATTCACCCCTCCACTTT.

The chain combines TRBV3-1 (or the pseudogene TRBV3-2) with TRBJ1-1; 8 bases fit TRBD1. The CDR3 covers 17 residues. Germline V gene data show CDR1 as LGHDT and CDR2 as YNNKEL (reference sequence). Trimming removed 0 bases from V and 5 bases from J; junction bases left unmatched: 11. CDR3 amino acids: CASSQEPGGAGRTEAFF. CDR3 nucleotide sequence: TGTGCCAGCAGCCAAGAGCCAGGGGGCGCGGGGAGGACTGAAGCTTTCTTT.

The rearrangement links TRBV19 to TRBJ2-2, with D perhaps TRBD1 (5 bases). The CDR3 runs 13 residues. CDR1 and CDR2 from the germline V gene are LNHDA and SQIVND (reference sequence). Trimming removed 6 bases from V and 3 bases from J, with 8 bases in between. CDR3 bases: TGTGCCAGTAGGGGGCAGGACACCGGGGAGCTGTTTTTT. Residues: CASRGQDTGELFF. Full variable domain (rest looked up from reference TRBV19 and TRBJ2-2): DGGITQSPKYLFRKEGQNVTLSCEQNLNHDAMYWYRQDPGQGLRLIYYSQIVNDFQKGDIAEGYSVSREKKESFPLTVTSAQKNPTAFYLCASRGQDTGELFFGEGSRLTVL.